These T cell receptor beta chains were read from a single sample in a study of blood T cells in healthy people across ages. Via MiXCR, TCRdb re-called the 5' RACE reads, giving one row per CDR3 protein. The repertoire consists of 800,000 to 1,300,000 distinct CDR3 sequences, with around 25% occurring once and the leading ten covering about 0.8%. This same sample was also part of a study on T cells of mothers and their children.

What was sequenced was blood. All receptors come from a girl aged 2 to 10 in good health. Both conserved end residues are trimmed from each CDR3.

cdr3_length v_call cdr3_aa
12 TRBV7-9 ASSLAETSRTQY
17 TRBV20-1 SAISWREPKPVSYNEQF
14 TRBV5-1 ASSPASDLSIHEQF
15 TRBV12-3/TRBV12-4 ASSLLPGQTSTYEQY
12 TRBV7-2 ASSFPWGHYGYT
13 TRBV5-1 ASSLGGQDLYGYT
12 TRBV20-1 SARSGLVVEEQF
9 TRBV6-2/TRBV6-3 ASAPGDEQF
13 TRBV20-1 SAKTTGFSSYEQY
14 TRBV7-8 ASSPTAGTGGYEQY
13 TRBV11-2 ASGRGQGATDTQY
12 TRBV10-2 ARLGQGGTDTQY
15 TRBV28 VSSSPFTGWDTDTQY